The rows below give T cell receptor beta chains drawn from one sample of a study of beta chain features in type 1 diabetes. Using immunoSEQ multiplex PCR, the repertoire was profiled, and TCRdb retains in-frame clones only, with some absent. The data show a few hundred thousand clones, around 25% seen once. Sequencing input: naive CD4+ T cells from blood. The receptors originated from a woman in her twenties or thirties with type 1 diabetes. CDR3s include the opening cysteine and the closing phenylalanine or tryptophan. A D gene is named only where the DNA matches it firmly. Not all rows give a size; the values are once, few, many and, for expanded clones, a class.

abundance	d_gene	v_gene	j_gene	CDR3nt	CDR3aa
.	TRBD1	TRBV5-4	TRBJ2-5	TGTGCCAGCAGCTCGTTAGGACAGGGGAGTTACCAAGAGACCCAGTACTTC	CASSSLGQGSYQETQYF
few	.	TRBV27	TRBJ2-3	TGTGCCAGCAGTTTATCGGCAGGGACAGATACGCAGTATTTT	CASSLSAGTDTQYF
few	.	TRBV5-6	TRBJ2-1	TGTGCCAGCAGCTTGACAGACAATGAGCAGTTCTTC	CASSLTDNEQFF
.	TRBD2	TRBV9	TRBJ2-5	TGTGCCAGCAGCGTAGAAGCGGGAGGGTTTGTGGAGACCCAGTACTTC	CASSVEAGGFVETQYF
few	.	TRBV9	TRBJ2-3	TGTGCCAGCAACCCACGAGGAAGCGGATTCACAGATACGCAGTATTTT	CASNPRGSGFTDTQYF
few	.	TRBV7-2	TRBJ2-7	TGTGCCAGCAGCTTTGGAGGATCCTACGAGCAGTACTTC	CASSFGGSYEQYF
.	TRBD1	TRBV5-1	TRBJ2-3	TGCGCCAGCAGCTCCCAGGGGGCAGATACGCAGTATTTT	CASSSQGADTQYF
.	.	TRBV14	TRBJ2-2	TGTGCCAGCAGGGGCAGGCGGAACACCGGGGAGCTGTTTTTT	CASRGRRNTGELFF
few	.	TRBV7-3	TRBJ2-6	TGTGCCAGCAGCTCTCAGGGAACCGGGGCCAACGTCCTGACTTTC	CASSSQGTGANVLTF
few	TRBD1	TRBV7-9	TRBJ2-5	TGTGCCAGCAGCCACCGGGACAGGGGGGAGACCCAGTACTTC	CASSHRDRGETQYF
few	.	TRBV11-3	TRBJ2-1	TGTGCCAGCAGCTCAGGGGCGGGTGGCTACAATGAGCAGTTCTTC	CASSSGAGGYNEQFF